This paragraph reports one TCR beta chain. Its antigen is undetermined. These data belong to a study of T-cell memory formation after mild COVID-19. Turning to the study itself: Clusters of TCRs were largely donor specific.

From germline, CDR1 is KGHDR and CDR2 SFDVKD. This CDR3 has 11 amino acids. V was trimmed by 9 bases and J by 12 bases, leaving 14 bases between them. TCRdb reanalysed the 5' RACE reads using MiXCR and keeps one entry per CDR3 protein. In the table there are roughly 200,000 distinct CDR3 sequences, 9.5% of which are singletons. Regarding the study as a whole: Day 15 to 85 contracting clones showed balanced CD4/CD8; later expanders leaned CD4+.

The chain is built from TRBV24-1 and TRBJ2-1; unclear D gene. The sequenced sample was PBMCs or a T cell subset sorted from them (not recorded which). This clonotype originated in a man aged 18-30 years who had mild COVID-19 (a few samples of this study predate the infection). Cell type and time point are not known. The CDR3 is CATGDGIVQFF. CDR3 DNA sequence: TGTGCCACCGGCGATGGCATCGTGCAGTTCTTC.